This T cell receptor (beta chain) was sequenced in a study of T cell responses to AZD1222 COVID-19 vaccine. Regarding the study as a whole: In a largely white British group with more females than males, clonal diversity was possibly underestimated.

Generated by immunoSEQ multiplex PCR, the TCRdb table keeps only in-frame clones and is missing some. Of about 120,000 clones listed, around nine tenths are singletons. Note on this clone: The antigen is undetermined.

CDR1 and CDR2 from the germline V gene are LNHDA and SQIVND (reference sequence). The CDR3 consists of 15 residues. Trimming cost V 4 bases and J 4 bases; bases outside gene matches: 5. The TCR sequence derives from an adult in good health. This specimen consisted of peripheral blood, obtained on day 0 of AZD1222 vaccination. The gene calls are TRBV19 and TRBJ2-7; the match to TRBD2 covers 12 bases. DNA of the CDR3: TGTGCCAGTAGTAGGACTAGCGGGAAATTATACGAGCAGTACTTC. Its translation: CASSRTSGKLYEQYF.